The rows below give T cell receptor beta chains drawn from one sample of a study of cytomegalovirus exposure and HLA in healthy donors. The table came from immunoSEQ multiplex PCR; TCRdb's copy has only in-frame clones and leaves some out. The sample lists roughly 230,000 clones, 85% to 95% occurring once. Sequenced sample: PBMCs. These receptors were obtained from a girl aged 2 to 9 in good health and CMV-seronegative. Both conserved end residues are part of each CDR3. The order of the fields is V gene, CDR3 length, CDR3 protein.

V gene: TRBV28
CDR3 length: 13
CDR3 protein: CASRFSGEYEQYF

V gene: TRBV7-8
CDR3 length: 16
CDR3 protein: CASSLGQVNVPQVGSF

V gene: TRBV6-5
CDR3 length: 13
CDR3 protein: CASSYGAVYEQYF

V gene: TRBV10-3
CDR3 length: 13
CDR3 protein: CATWTGGATEAFF

V gene: TRBV11-3
CDR3 length: 15
CDR3 protein: CASSSGTSGYNEQFF

V gene: TRBV6-4
CDR3 length: 15
CDR3 protein: CASSDEGQGADTQYF

V gene: TRBV6-1
CDR3 length: 13
CDR3 protein: CASRPDGDQPQHF

V gene: TRBV20-1
CDR3 length: 11
CDR3 protein: CSATLHTEAFF

V gene: TRBV27
CDR3 length: 14
CDR3 protein: CASRLQGMNTEAFF

V gene: TRBV5-6
CDR3 length: 14
CDR3 protein: CASSIGTFGTEAFF

V gene: TRBV30
CDR3 length: 14
CDR3 protein: CAWRPTGGFTEAFF

V gene: TRBV15
CDR3 length: 15
CDR3 protein: CATSRDRGDKNIQYF

V gene: TRBV29-1
CDR3 length: 11
CDR3 protein: CSDDMTVGAFF

V gene: TRBV5-6
CDR3 length: 13
CDR3 protein: CASSFSGLYEQYF

V gene: TRBV30
CDR3 length: 12
CDR3 protein: CAWVQGAIGYTF

V gene: TRBV7-2
CDR3 length: 14
CDR3 protein: CASSFTSGITEQFF

V gene: TRBV19
CDR3 length: 14
CDR3 protein: CASSGKDRGETQYF

V gene: TRBV5-1
CDR3 length: 14
CDR3 protein: CASSLGQGKNIQYF

V gene: TRBV29-1
CDR3 length: 10
CDR3 protein: CKRGPYEQYF

V gene: TRBV6-6
CDR3 length: 15
CDR3 protein: CASAPGQGRNSPLHF

V gene: TRBV14
CDR3 length: 19
CDR3 protein: CASSHSHPGTSGRIYEQYF

V gene: TRBV2
CDR3 length: 12
CDR3 protein: CASSGLQEHQHF

V gene: TRBV9
CDR3 length: 14
CDR3 protein: CASSKGGSGDTQYF

V gene: TRBV13
CDR3 length: 13
CDR3 protein: CASSWRGGYEQYF

V gene: TRBV10-2
CDR3 length: 12
CDR3 protein: CASEGPFYEQYF

V gene: TRBV30
CDR3 length: 14
CDR3 protein: CAWNKQGFSYEQYF

V gene: TRBV6-1
CDR3 length: 13
CDR3 protein: CASSQTMNTEAFF

V gene: TRBV5-1
CDR3 length: 16
CDR3 protein: CASSLRGQGAFDEQYF

V gene: TRBV5-6
CDR3 length: 15
CDR3 protein: CASSPGTGTYNEQFF

V gene: TRBV29-1
CDR3 length: 13
CDR3 protein: CSVANRETYEQYF

V gene: TRBV28
CDR3 length: 16
CDR3 protein: CASSLLGAGVVYEQFF

V gene: TRBV6-5
CDR3 length: 16
CDR3 protein: CASSYWGLGGTGELFF

V gene: TRBV5-1
CDR3 length: 15
CDR3 protein: CASQPGLAENNEQFF

V gene: TRBV7-9
CDR3 length: 13
CDR3 protein: CASSLQGNTEAFF

V gene: TRBV25-1
CDR3 length: 16
CDR3 protein: CASSDPRGTGNYGYTF

V gene: TRBV4-2
CDR3 length: 16
CDR3 protein: CASSQGGRGDNQPQHF

V gene: TRBV5-1
CDR3 length: 19
CDR3 protein: CASSHDPTSGGINTGELFF

V gene: TRBV6-1
CDR3 length: 12
CDR3 protein: CASSEPGKAQHF

V gene: TRBV6-5
CDR3 length: 15
CDR3 protein: CASRPLRARYTEAFF

V gene: TRBV14
CDR3 length: 15
CDR3 protein: CASSLDRGSYNEQFF

V gene: TRBV5-6
CDR3 length: 14
CDR3 protein: CASSDGTVNQPQHF

V gene: TRBV9
CDR3 length: 16
CDR3 protein: CASSVGTATGNTEAFF

V gene: TRBV5-1
CDR3 length: 15
CDR3 protein: CASSLRFSGGVEAFF

V gene: TRBV5-1
CDR3 length: 10
CDR3 protein: CATCTDTQYF